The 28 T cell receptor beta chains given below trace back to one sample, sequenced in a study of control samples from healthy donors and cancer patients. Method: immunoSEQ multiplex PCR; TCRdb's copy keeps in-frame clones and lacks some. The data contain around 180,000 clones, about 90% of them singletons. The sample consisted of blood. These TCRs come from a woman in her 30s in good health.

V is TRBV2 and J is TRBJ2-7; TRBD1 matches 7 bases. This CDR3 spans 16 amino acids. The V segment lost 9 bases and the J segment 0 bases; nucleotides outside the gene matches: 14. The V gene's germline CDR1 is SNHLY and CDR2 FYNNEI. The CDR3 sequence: CASGGTGTASSYEQYF. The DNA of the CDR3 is TGTGCCAGTGGAGGCACGGGGACAGCGAGCTCCTACGAGCAGTACTTC.

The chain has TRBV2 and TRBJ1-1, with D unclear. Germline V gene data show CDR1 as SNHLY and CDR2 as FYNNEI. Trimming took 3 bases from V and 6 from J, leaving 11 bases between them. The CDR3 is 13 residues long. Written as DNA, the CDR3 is TGTGCCAGCAGTGACGGCGATTCCCCTGAAGCTTTCTTT. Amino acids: CASSDGDSPEAFF.

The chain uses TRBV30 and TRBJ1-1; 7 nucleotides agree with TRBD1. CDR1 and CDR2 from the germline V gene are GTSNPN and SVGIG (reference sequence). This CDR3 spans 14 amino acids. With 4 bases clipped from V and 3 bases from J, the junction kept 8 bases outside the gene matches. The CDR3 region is CAWKTWDSDTEAFF. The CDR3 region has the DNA TGTGCCTGGAAAACCTGGGACAGCGACACTGAAGCTTTCTTT.

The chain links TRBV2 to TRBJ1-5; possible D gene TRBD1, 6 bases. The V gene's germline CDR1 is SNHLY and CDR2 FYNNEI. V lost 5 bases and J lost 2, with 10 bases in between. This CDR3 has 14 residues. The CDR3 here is CASSRGPGNQPQHF. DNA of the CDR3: TGTGCCAGCAGTCGGGGGCCAGGCAATCAGCCCCAGCATTTT.

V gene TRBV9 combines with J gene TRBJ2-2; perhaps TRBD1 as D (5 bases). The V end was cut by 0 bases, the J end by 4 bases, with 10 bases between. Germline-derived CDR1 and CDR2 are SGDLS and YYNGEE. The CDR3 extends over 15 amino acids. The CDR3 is CASSVGVQATGELFF. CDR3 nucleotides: TGTGCCAGCAGCGTAGGGGTACAGGCCACCGGGGAGCTGTTTTTT.

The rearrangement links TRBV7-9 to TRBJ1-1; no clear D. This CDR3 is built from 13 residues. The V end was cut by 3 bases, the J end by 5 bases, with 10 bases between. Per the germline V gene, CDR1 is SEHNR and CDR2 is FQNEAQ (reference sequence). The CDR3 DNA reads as TGTGCCAGCAGCTTGAACAGTGGGACTGAAGCTTTCTTT. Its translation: CASSLNSGTEAFF.

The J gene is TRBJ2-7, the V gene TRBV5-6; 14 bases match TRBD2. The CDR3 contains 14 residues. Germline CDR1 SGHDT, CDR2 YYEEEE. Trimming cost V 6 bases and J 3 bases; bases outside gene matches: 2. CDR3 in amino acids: CASTGTSGGYEQYV. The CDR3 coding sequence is TGTGCCAGCACCGGGACTAGCGGGGGCTACGAGCAGTACGTC.

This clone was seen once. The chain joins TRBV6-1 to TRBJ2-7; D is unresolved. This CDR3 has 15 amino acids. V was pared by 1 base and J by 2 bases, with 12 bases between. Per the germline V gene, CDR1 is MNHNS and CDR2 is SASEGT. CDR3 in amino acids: CASSEGGRYTYEQYF. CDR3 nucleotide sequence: TGTGCCAGCAGTGAAGGCGGACGGTATACCTACGAGCAGTACTTC.

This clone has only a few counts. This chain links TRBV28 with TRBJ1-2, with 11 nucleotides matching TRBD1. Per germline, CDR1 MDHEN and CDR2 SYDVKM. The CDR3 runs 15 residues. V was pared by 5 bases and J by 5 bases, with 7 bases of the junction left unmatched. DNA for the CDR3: TGTGCCAGCAGTACACCGGGACAGGGGGAGTATGGCTACACCTTC. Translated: CASSTPGQGEYGYTF.

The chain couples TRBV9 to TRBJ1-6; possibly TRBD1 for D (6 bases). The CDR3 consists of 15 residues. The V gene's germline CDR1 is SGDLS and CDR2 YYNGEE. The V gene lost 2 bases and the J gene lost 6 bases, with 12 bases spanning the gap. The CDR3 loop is CASSVTTGINSPLHF. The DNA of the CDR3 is TGTGCCAGCAGCGTGACCACAGGGATTAATTCACCCCTCCACTTT.

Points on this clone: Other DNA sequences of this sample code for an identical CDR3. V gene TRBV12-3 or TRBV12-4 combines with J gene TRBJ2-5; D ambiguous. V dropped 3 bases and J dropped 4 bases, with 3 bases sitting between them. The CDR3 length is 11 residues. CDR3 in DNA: TGTGCCAGCAGTTTTAGAGAGACCCAGTACTTC. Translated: CASSFRETQYF.

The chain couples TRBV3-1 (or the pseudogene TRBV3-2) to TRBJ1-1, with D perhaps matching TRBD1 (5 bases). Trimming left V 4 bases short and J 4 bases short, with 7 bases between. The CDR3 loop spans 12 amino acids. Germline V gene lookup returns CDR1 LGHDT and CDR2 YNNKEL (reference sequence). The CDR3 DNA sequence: TGTGCCAGCAGCCGAGGGGTCACTGAAGCTTTCTTT. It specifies CASSRGVTEAFF.

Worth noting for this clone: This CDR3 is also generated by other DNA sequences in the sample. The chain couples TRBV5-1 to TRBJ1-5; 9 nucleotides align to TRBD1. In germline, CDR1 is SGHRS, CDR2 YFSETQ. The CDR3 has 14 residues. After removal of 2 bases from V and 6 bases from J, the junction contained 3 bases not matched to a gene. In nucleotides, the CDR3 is TGCGCCAGCAGCTTAGGGACAGGGAGTCAGCCCCAGCATTTT. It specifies CASSLGTGSQPQHF. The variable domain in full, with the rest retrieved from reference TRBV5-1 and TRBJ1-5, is KAGVTQTPRYLIKTRGQQVTLSCSPISGHRSVSWYQQTPGQGLQFLFEYFSETQRNKGNFPGRFSGRQFSNSRSEMNVSTLELGDSALYLCASSLGTGSQPQHFGDGTRLSIL.

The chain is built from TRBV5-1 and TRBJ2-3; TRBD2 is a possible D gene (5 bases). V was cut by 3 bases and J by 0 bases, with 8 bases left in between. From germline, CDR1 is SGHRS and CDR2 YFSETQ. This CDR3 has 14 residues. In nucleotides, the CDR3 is TGCGCCAGCAGCTCCAGAGGGAGCACAGATACGCAGTATTTT. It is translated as CASSSRGSTDTQYF.

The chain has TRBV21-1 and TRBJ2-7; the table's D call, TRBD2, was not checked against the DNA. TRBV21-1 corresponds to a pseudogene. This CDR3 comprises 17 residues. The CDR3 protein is CASSFLGLAGGPGEQYF. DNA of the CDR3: TGTGCCAGCAGCTTTTTAGGACTAGCGGGAGGGCCGGGTGAGCAGTACTTC.

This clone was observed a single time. DNA for the CDR3: TGTGCCAGCAGTTACACACCCGGGACAGGGACAATGAACACTGAAGCTTTCTTT. Its protein is CASSYTPGTGTMNTEAFF. The genes are TRBV6-2 or TRBV6-3 and TRBJ1-1; 9 bases fit TRBD1. The CDR3 runs 18 residues. CDR1 is MNHEY and CDR2 is SVGEGT in the germline V gene. The ends lost 2 bases at V and 0 bases at J; junction bases unmatched: 10.

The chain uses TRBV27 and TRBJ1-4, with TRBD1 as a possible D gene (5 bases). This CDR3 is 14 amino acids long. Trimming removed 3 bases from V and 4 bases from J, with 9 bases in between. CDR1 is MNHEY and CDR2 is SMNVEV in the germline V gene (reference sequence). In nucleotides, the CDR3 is TGTGCCAGCAGTTTGTGGGGCGGTAATGAAAAACTGTTTTTT. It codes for CASSLWGGNEKLFF.

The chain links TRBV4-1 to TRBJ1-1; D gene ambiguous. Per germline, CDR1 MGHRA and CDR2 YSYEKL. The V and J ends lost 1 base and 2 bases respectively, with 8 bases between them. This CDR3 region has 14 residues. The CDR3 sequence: CASSQGARNTEAFF. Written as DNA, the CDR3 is TGCGCCAGCAGCCAAGGGGCCCGAAACACTGAAGCTTTCTTT.

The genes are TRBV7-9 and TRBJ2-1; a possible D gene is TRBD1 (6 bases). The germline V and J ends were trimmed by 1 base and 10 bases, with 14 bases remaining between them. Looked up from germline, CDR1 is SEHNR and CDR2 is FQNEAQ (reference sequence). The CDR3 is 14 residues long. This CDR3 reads CASSLVSDRGEQFF. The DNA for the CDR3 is TGTGCCAGCAGCTTAGTATCGGACAGAGGGGAGCAGTTCTTC.

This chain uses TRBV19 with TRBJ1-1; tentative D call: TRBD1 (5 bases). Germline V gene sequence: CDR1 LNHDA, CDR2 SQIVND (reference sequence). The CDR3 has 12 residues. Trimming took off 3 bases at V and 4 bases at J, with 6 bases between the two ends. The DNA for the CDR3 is TGTGCCAGTAGTATTAGGGGCACTGAAGCTTTCTTT. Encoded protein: CASSIRGTEAFF.

The CDR3 region is CASSPRQGSETQYF. CDR3 DNA sequence: TGTGCCAGCAGCCCCCGACAGGGAAGCGAGACCCAGTACTTC. The chain carries TRBV11-2 and TRBJ2-5; 7 bases are a match to TRBD1. The CDR3 spans 14 residues. Trimming took 5 bases from V and 5 from J; bases not matched to a gene: 8. Germline assignment: CDR1 SGHAT and CDR2 FQNNGV.

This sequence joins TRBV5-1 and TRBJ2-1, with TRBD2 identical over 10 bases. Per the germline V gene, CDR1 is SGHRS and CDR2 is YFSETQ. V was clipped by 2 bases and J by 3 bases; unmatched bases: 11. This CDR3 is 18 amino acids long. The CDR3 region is CASSFGRGSGRFYNEQFF. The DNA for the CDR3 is TGCGCCAGCAGCTTCGGACGCGGTAGCGGGAGGTTCTACAATGAGCAGTTCTTC.

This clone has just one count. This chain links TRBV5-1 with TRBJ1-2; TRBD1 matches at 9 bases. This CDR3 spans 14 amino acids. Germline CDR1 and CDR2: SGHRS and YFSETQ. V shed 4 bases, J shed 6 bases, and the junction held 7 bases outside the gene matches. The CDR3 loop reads CASSGEQGADGYTF. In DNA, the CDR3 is TGCGCCAGCAGCGGCGAACAGGGGGCGGATGGCTACACCTTC.

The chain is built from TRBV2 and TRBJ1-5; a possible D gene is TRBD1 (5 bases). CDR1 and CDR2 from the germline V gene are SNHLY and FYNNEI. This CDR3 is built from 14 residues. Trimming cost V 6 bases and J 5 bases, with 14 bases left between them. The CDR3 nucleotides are TGTGCCAGCAGGGAGGGGTATGGATATCAGCCCCAGCATTTT. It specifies CASREGYGYQPQHF. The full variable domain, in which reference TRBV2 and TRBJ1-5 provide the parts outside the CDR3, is EPEVTQTPSHQVTQMGQEVILRCVPISNHLYFYWYRQILGQKVEFLVSFYNNEISEKSEIFDDQFSVERPDGSNFTLKIRSTKLEDSAMYFCASREGYGYQPQHFGDGTRLSIL.

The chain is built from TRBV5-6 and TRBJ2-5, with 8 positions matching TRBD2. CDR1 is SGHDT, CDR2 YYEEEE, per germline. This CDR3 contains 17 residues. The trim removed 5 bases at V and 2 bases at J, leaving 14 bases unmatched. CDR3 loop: CASRSRSGSALQETQYF. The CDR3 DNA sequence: TGTGCCAGCAGGTCCCGCAGCGGGAGTGCCCTACAAGAGACCCAGTACTTC.

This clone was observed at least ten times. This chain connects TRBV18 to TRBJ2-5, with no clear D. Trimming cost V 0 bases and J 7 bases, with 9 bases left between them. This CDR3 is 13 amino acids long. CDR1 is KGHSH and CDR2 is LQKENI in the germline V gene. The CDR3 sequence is CASSPPGGGTQYF. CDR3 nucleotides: TGTGCCAGCTCACCACCGGGTGGCGGGACCCAGTACTTC.

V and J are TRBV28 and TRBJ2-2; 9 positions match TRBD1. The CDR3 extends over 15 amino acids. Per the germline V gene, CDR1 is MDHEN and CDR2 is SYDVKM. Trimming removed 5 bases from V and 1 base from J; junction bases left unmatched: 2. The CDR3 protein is CASSADRGNTGELFF. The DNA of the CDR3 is TGTGCCAGCAGTGCGGACAGGGGGAACACCGGGGAGCTGTTTTTT.

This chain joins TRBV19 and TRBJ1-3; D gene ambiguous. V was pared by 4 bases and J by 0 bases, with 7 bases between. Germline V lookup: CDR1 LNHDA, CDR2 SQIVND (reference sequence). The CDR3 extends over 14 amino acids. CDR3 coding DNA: TGTGCCAGTAGTACGGGCATCTCTGGAAACACCATATATTTT. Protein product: CASSTGISGNTIYF.